This entry describes one T cell receptor beta chain. These data are taken from a study of cytomegalovirus exposure and HLA in healthy donors. Trimming took 7 bases from V and 5 from J, leaving 20 bases between them. Germline values: CDR1 MNHEY, CDR2 SMNVEV (reference sequence). The length of the CDR3 is 15 residues. The PCR was carried out with 60 Vbeta primers and 13 Jbeta primers. The method was immunoSEQ multiplex PCR; TCRdb's version includes in-frame clones alone and lacks a portion of them. Seen here are about 89,000 clones, about 63% observed once, and the top ten hold roughly 6.8%. Specimen: PBMCs. The TCR sequence derives from a woman under 40 in good health and CMV-seronegative. The rearrangement joins TRBV27 to TRBJ1-1; no clear D. CDR3 DNA: TGTGCCAGCACCCCGCGTGGAGGGAGGTGGACTGAAGCTTTCTTT. Its protein product is CASTPRGGRWTEAFF.